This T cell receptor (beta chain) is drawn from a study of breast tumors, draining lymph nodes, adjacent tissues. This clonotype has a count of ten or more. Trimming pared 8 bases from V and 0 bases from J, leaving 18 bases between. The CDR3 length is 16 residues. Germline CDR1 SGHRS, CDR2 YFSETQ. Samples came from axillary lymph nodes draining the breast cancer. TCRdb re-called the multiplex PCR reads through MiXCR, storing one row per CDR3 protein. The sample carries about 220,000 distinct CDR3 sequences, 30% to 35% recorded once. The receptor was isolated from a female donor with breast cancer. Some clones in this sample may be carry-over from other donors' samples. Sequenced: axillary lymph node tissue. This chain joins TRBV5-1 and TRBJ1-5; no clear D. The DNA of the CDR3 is TGCGCCAGTCCCCCTCCAGCGAACCATAGCAATCAGCCCCAGCATTTT. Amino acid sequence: CASPPPANHSNQPQHF.